Following are 14 T cell receptor beta chains from one sample sequenced in a study of control samples from healthy donors and cancer patients. Libraries were prepared by immunoSEQ multiplex PCR; TCRdb keeps only in-frame clonotypes and omits some of them. The table has 35,000 to 55,000 clones, approximately 90% seen once. The material sequenced was PBMCs. Receptors were obtained from a woman in her thirties or forties with head and neck cancer.

V and J are TRBV27 and TRBJ2-2, with 9 bases lining up with TRBD2. Looked up from germline, CDR1 is MNHEY and CDR2 is SMNVEV (reference sequence). Trimming took 11 bases from V and 5 from J; bases not matched to a gene: 6. This CDR3 spans 13 amino acids. The CDR3 sequence is CARGGAGTGELFF. Written as DNA, the CDR3 is TGTGCCCGCGGGGGGGCAGGGACCGGGGAGCTGTTTTTT.

The chain couples TRBV6-5 to TRBJ2-7; D possibly corresponds to TRBD2 (6 bases). V lost 8 bases and J lost 2, with 10 bases in between. This CDR3 is 12 amino acids long. Germline values: CDR1 MNHEY, CDR2 SVGAGI. CDR3 in DNA: TGTGCCAGCGGCGGGGACCCCTACGAGCAGTACTTC. It specifies CASGGDPYEQYF.

Remarks on this clone: The junction departs from the called germline gene at one end, perhaps through a read error. The chain couples TRBV5-1 to TRBJ2-3, with D possibly being TRBD1 (6 bases). The V gene's germline CDR1 is SGHRS and CDR2 YFSETQ. There are 13 residues in the CDR3. The CDR3 DNA sequence: TGCGCCAGCAGCCGCAGGGGCACCGATACGCAGTATTTT. Its translation: CASSRRGTDTQYF.

The sample holds one count of this clone. The chain uses TRBV19 and TRBJ1-2, with D tentatively TRBD1 (6 bases). Trimming cost V 5 bases and J 8 bases, with 15 bases left between them. This CDR3 comprises 13 residues. The germline CDR1 and CDR2 sequences are LNHDA and SQIVND (reference sequence). The CDR3: CASSAGGAGGYTF. The CDR3 bases are TGTGCCAGTAGTGCCGGGGGCGCGGGGGGCTACACCTTC.

In the case of this clone: The same CDR3 also results from other DNA sequences found in this sample. The CDR3 nucleotides are TGTGCCAGCAGCTTAGGAGGATACCAAGAGACCCAGTACTTC. Translated: CASSLGGYQETQYF. The chain uses TRBV11-3 and TRBJ2-5; D gene ambiguous. Trimming removed 1 base at V and 0 bases at J, with 6 bases between. The CDR3 sequence is 14 residues long. Germline lookup yields CDR1 SGHNT and CDR2 YENEEA.

The V gene is TRBV11-2, the J gene TRBJ2-7; the D is unclear. The germline CDR1 and CDR2 sequences are SGHAT and FQNNGV. V dropped 2 bases and J dropped 1 base, with 9 bases sitting between them. The length of the CDR3 is 14 residues. The CDR3 protein is CASSLRRQSYEQYF. The CDR3 DNA reads as TGTGCCAGCAGCTTACGGCGGCAATCCTACGAGCAGTACTTC.

The J gene is TRBJ1-3, the V gene TRBV10-1; D is possibly TRBD1 (5 bases). Germline V gene sequence: CDR1 WNHNN, CDR2 SYGVQD (reference sequence). The CDR3 is made up of 14 amino acids. V was shortened by 4 bases and J by 0 bases, with 7 bases between the two germline ends. DNA of the CDR3: TGCGCCAGCAGTGGACAGCTCTCTGGAAACACCATATATTTT. This sequence encodes CASSGQLSGNTIYF.

This clone has a single count. The genes are TRBV6-6 and TRBJ1-1; 10 nucleotides match TRBD1. From germline, CDR1 is MNHNY and CDR2 SVGAGI (reference sequence). The CDR3 consists of 15 residues. With V trimmed by 8 bases and J by 4 bases, 10 bases remained unmatched. CDR3 sequence (DNA): TGTGCCAGCCGAACCTCGACAGGGGGCCGCACTGAAGCTTTCTTT. Residues: CASRTSTGGRTEAFF.

V usage is TRBV11-2 and J usage is TRBJ2-7; 11 positions match TRBD2. Germline CDR1 is SGHAT and CDR2 is FQNNGV. V lost 0 bases to trimming and J lost 2 bases; unmatched junction nucleotides: 3. The CDR3 runs 16 residues. The CDR3 DNA reads as TGTGCCAGCAGCTTAGAGGGACTAGCGGCGACCTACGAGCAGTACTTC. Translation gives CASSLEGLAATYEQYF.

For the CDR3, the DNA is TGTGCCAGCAGTGGGGGGAGGACTGGGGCCAACGTCCTGACTTTC. This codes for CASSGGRTGANVLTF. The rearrangement links TRBV28 to TRBJ2-6; weak D call: TRBD2 (6 bases). The CDR3 loop spans 15 amino acids. Per the germline V gene, CDR1 is MDHEN and CDR2 is SYDVKM. V was clipped by 5 bases and J by 2 bases, with 10 bases between them.

V is TRBV10-1 and J is TRBJ2-5, with a possible D match to TRBD1 (5 bases). This CDR3 is 14 amino acids long. CDR1 and CDR2 (germline): WNHNN, SYGVQD (reference sequence). The germline V and J ends were trimmed by 3 bases and 2 bases, with 10 bases remaining between them. The CDR3 DNA follows: TGCGCCAGCAGTGAAGGAGACAGACAAGAGACCCAGTACTTC. Encoded protein: CASSEGDRQETQYF.

The chain links TRBV7-6 to TRBJ2-7, with 9 bases matching TRBD2. The CDR3 covers 16 residues. J lost 1 base, V lost 5 bases, and 9 bases had no gene match. CDR1 SGHVS and CDR2 FNYEAQ come from the germline V gene. The chain's CDR3 is CASSMISGGDSYEQYF. The CDR3 bases are TGTGCCAGCAGCATGATTAGCGGGGGCGATTCCTACGAGCAGTACTTC.

The chain is built from TRBV2 and TRBJ2-7, with D possibly TRBD2 on 5 matching bases. The CDR3 covers 15 residues. V lost 4 bases to trimming and J lost 0 bases, with 13 bases between them. Germline lookup yields CDR1 SNHLY and CDR2 FYNNEI. This CDR3 reads CASSGDGDSSYEQYF. The CDR3 DNA sequence: TGTGCCAGCAGTGGCGACGGGGATAGCTCCTACGAGCAGTACTTC. Together with reference TRBV2 and TRBJ2-7, the CDR3 gives the full variable domain: EPEVTQTPSHQVTQMGQEVILRCVPISNHLYFYWYRQILGQKVEFLVSFYNNEISEKSEIFDDQFSVERPDGSNFTLKIRSTKLEDSAMYFCASSGDGDSSYEQYFGPGTRLTVT.

CDR3 in amino acids: CASSALTLNTEAFF. The CDR3 nucleotides are TGCGCCAGCAGTGCCCTAACATTAAACACTGAAGCTTTCTTT. The chain uses TRBV10-1 and TRBJ1-1; D is unresolved. This CDR3 spans 14 amino acids. Per germline, CDR1 WNHNN and CDR2 SYGVQD (reference sequence). V was trimmed by 4 bases and J by 2 bases, leaving 11 bases between them.